The 21 T cell receptor beta chains presented below share a single source sample, sequenced in a study of shared clonotypes between healthy human individuals. Produced via immunoSEQ multiplex PCR; TCRdb's table is partial and in-frame only. Of fewer than 500,000 clones detected, about 79% appear once; the ten largest clones hold under 15%. Sequencing was done on a sample of PBMCs. The receptors were gathered from a woman in her forties in good health. Some clones in this sample may be carry-over from other donors' samples.

V and J are TRBV7-8 and TRBJ2-7, with 12 bases fitting TRBD2. Germline V gives CDR1 SGHVS, CDR2 FQNEAQ. The junction had 24 bases not matched to a gene; V was cut back by 6 bases and J by 6 bases. CDR3 length: 20 amino acids. The CDR3 region is CASRRTGYRTSGAREGEQYF. The CDR3 DNA reads TGTGCCAGCAGGCGTACAGGGTACAGGACTAGCGGGGCCAGGGAGGGCGAGCAGTACTTC. Full variable domain (outside the CDR3, taken from reference TRBV7-8 and TRBJ2-7): GAGVSQSPRYKVAKRGQDVALRCDPISGHVSLFWYQQALGQGPEFLTYFQNEAQLDKSGLPSDRFFAERPEGSVSTLKIQRTQQEDSAVYLCASRRTGYRTSGAREGEQYFGPGTRLTVT.

The chain carries TRBV21-1 and TRBJ1-5; TRBD1 is the table's D call and was not checked against the DNA. TRBV21-1 is assigned pseudogene status. This CDR3 is 16 amino acids long. As DNA, the CDR3 is TGTGCCAGCAGCAAAGGACAGCTCCTGAGCAATCAGCCCCAGCATTTT. This encodes CASSKGQLLSNQPQHF.

The chain couples TRBV11-1 to TRBJ2-7; D is possibly TRBD1 (6 bases). This CDR3 is built from 13 residues. V was clipped by 5 bases and J by 4 bases, with 12 bases between them. Germline CDR1 reads SGHAT; CDR2 reads FQDESV (reference sequence). CDR3 sequence: CASSRKTGYEQYF. Here the CDR3 DNA reads TGTGCCAGCAGCCGAAAGACAGGATACGAGCAGTACTTC.

This chain uses TRBV6-1 with TRBJ2-3, with 7 bases aligning to TRBD2. Germline loops: CDR1 MNHNS, CDR2 SASEGT. Unmatched junction bases numbered 9, after V lost 4 bases and J lost 5 bases. The length of the CDR3 is 15 residues. DNA of the CDR3: TGTGCCAGCAGTGCTTATCGGGGGGTAGGAGATACGCAGTATTTT. This encodes CASSAYRGVGDTQYF.

This clone was seen just once. The chain carries TRBV28 and TRBJ1-1, with no clear D. CDR1 and CDR2 from the germline V gene are MDHEN and SYDVKM. Trimming removed 3 bases at V and 1 base at J, with 6 bases between. The CDR3 runs to 13 residues. CDR3 loop: CASSFVTNTEAFF. CDR3 sequence (DNA): TGTGCCAGCAGTTTTGTGACGAACACTGAAGCTTTCTTT.

V is TRBV19 and J is TRBJ1-5; D unresolved. Between the trimmed V and J ends, which lost 4 bases and 5 bases, there was a span of 9 bases. Germline V gene sequence: CDR1 LNHDA, CDR2 SQIVND (reference sequence). CDR3 length: 13 residues. The CDR3 here is CASSSGRDQPQHF. CDR3 nucleotide sequence: TGTGCCAGTAGTAGCGGAAGGGATCAGCCCCAGCATTTT.

The gene calls are TRBV2 and TRBJ1-4; tentatively, D is TRBD1 (6 bases). The CDR3 covers 11 residues. Germline assignment: CDR1 SNHLY and CDR2 FYNNEI. V was pared by 8 bases and J by 16 bases, with 17 bases between. The CDR3 DNA reads as TGTGCCAGCTCCTATTCCCGGGACAAGTTTTTT. It yields the protein CASSYSRDKFF.

This clone was observed at least ten times. This chain uses TRBV14 with TRBJ2-7, with TRBD1 as a possible D gene (7 bases). V was trimmed by 6 bases and J by 0 bases, leaving 12 bases between them. Germline values: CDR1 SGHDN, CDR2 FVKESK. The CDR3 sequence is 14 residues long. The CDR3 DNA is TGTGCCAGCAGTCGCGGGACAGTCTCCTACGAGCAGTACTTC. Its protein product is CASSRGTVSYEQYF. Full variable domain (rest looked up from reference TRBV14 and TRBJ2-7): EAGVTQFPSHSVIEKGQTVTLRCDPISGHDNLYWYRRVMGKEIKFLLHFVKESKQDESGMPNNRFLAERTGGTYSTLKVQPAELEDSGVYFCASSRGTVSYEQYFGPGTRLTVT.

V and J are TRBV5-4 and TRBJ1-1, with D uncertain. Germline V CDR1 and CDR2: SGHNT, YYREEE (reference sequence). This CDR3 region has 13 residues. Trimming pared 4 bases from V and 4 bases from J, leaving 11 bases between. CDR3 DNA sequence: TGTGCCAGCAGCACGAAAGGTAGCACTGAAGCTTTCTTT. This gives the protein CASSTKGSTEAFF.

The V and J genes are TRBV7-2 and TRBJ1-5, with D unresolved. The CDR3 totals 15 residues. Trimming removed 0 bases from V and 4 bases from J, with 10 bases in between. The V gene's germline CDR1 is SGHTA and CDR2 FQGNSA. CDR3 coding DNA: TGTGCCAGCAGCTTAGCGGTCCTGGCTAATCAGCCCCAGCATTTT. It yields the protein CASSLAVLANQPQHF.

In its sample, this clone was seen once. The J gene is TRBJ2-7, the V gene TRBV7-2; 11 positions agree with TRBD2. The CDR3 totals 14 residues. V was pared by 3 bases and J by 4 bases, with 2 bases of the junction left unmatched. Germline-derived CDR1 and CDR2 are SGHTA and FQGNSA. The CDR3 nucleotides are TGTGCCAGCAGCTTTAGCGGGAGGGTGTACGAGCAGTACTTC. As protein: CASSFSGRVYEQYF. Drawing the rest from reference TRBV7-2 and TRBJ2-7, the complete variable domain is GAGVSQSPSNKVTEKGKDVELRCDPISGHTALYWYRQSLGQGLEFLIYFQGNSAPDKSGLPSDRFSAERTGGSVSTLTIQRTQQEDSAVYLCASSFSGRVYEQYFGPGTRLTVT.

Only one count was recorded for this clone. The V call is TRBV30, the J call TRBJ2-5; 8 nucleotides line up with TRBD1. The DNA end lines up better with TRBJ2-7; the J call may be wrong. The germline CDR1 and CDR2 sequences are GTSNPN and SVGIG (reference sequence). CDR3 length equals 11 residues. The CDR3 region is CAWDRGYEQYF. The CDR3 region has the DNA TGTGCCTGGGACAGGGGCTACGAGCAGTACTTC.

The V call is TRBV29-1, the J call TRBJ2-1, with D maybe TRBD2 (6 bases). The V gene's germline CDR1 is SQVTM and CDR2 ANQGSEA. The CDR3 contains 12 residues. The V end lost 7 bases, the J end lost 9 bases, and 16 bases lay between the germline ends. CDR3 bases: TGCAGCGGGGGGAGGAAAGACCTTGAGCAGTTCTTC. This codes for CSGGRKDLEQFF.

This chain joins TRBV15 and TRBJ2-1; 11 bases fit TRBD2. V was pared by 8 bases and J by 5 bases, with 20 bases of the junction left unmatched. Looked up from germline, CDR1 is LNHNV and CDR2 is YYDKDF (reference sequence). The CDR3 has 19 amino acids. CDR3 in DNA: TGTGCCACCGGCCCCTTTAGCGGGAGGGCCTCCGGACAACACAATGAGCAGTTCTTC. The encoded protein is CATGPFSGRASGQHNEQFF.

V and J are TRBV27 and TRBJ1-1, with no clear D. CDR1 and CDR2 (germline): MNHEY, SMNVEV (reference sequence). The CDR3 runs to 14 residues. The V end lost 5 bases, the J end lost 7 bases, and 17 bases lay between the germline ends. The CDR3 bases are TGTGCCAGCAGTCTCCAGCCGGGATATATTGAAGCTTTCTTT. It translates to CASSLQPGYIEAFF.

V usage is TRBV18 and J usage is TRBJ1-4; 7 bases are a match to TRBD1. The germline V gene has CDR1 KGHSH and CDR2 LQKENI. The CDR3 is 15 amino acids. Trimming cost V 3 bases and J 0 bases; bases outside gene matches: 1. Written as DNA, the CDR3 is TGTGCCAGCTCACCTGGACAGGCAACTAATGAAAAACTGTTTTTT. Translating it yields CASSPGQATNEKLFF.

CDR3 in amino acids: CASSLDPLATLYNEQFF. Here the CDR3 DNA reads TGCGCCAGCAGCTTAGATCCCCTAGCTACCCTATACAATGAGCAGTTCTTC. The J gene is TRBJ2-1, the V gene TRBV5-1; tentatively, D is TRBD2 (5 bases). CDR1 and CDR2 (germline): SGHRS, YFSETQ. Trimming removed 2 bases from V and 4 bases from J, with 19 bases in between. This CDR3 has 17 residues.

This chain links TRBV6-5 with TRBJ1-2; the D gene is possibly TRBD1 (5 bases). Trimming took off 4 bases at V and 5 bases at J, with 14 bases between the two ends. Germline V gene data show CDR1 as MNHEY and CDR2 as SVGAGI. The CDR3 totals 14 residues. In DNA form, the CDR3 reads TGTGCCAGCAGTTCACGCAGGGAAAGTTATGGCTACACCTTC. Encoded protein: CASSSRRESYGYTF.

CDR3 residues: CASSYSTVNTEAFF. CDR3 sequence (DNA): TGTGCCAGCAGTTACTCGACAGTGAACACTGAAGCTTTCTTT. The gene calls are TRBV6-6 and TRBJ1-1; tentative D call: TRBD1 (5 bases). Per the germline V gene, CDR1 is MNHNY and CDR2 is SVGAGI (reference sequence). Deletions cut 0 bases from V and 0 bases from J, with 5 bases between. The CDR3 is 14 residues long.

The sample holds one count of this clone. The V gene is TRBV25-1, the J gene TRBJ1-4; a weak D match, TRBD1 (5 bases). The CDR3 has 17 residues. The germline V and J ends were trimmed by 1 base and 0 bases, with 12 bases remaining between them. Per the germline V gene, CDR1 is MGHDK and CDR2 is SYGVNS. CDR3 bases: TGTGCCAGCAGTGAATTGGGGGTAGGGGCAACTAATGAAAAACTGTTTTTT. It yields the protein CASSELGVGATNEKLFF.

This clone was counted only a few times. The chain has TRBV28 and TRBJ2-1; 9 bases line up with TRBD2. The CDR3 is 15 amino acids. The V gene's germline CDR1 is MDHEN and CDR2 SYDVKM. Trimming at V came to 2 bases and at J to 6 bases, leaving 5 bases not matched to a gene. The CDR3 DNA reads as TGTGCCAGCAGTTTAAGCGGACTAGCGTTCAATGAGCAGTTCTTC. Encoded protein: CASSLSGLAFNEQFF.